This T cell receptor (beta chain) was sequenced in a study of shared clonotypes between healthy human individuals. General study points: Generation of non-shared clonotypes was less probable than generation of clonotypes shared by all four donors. Sharing across four donors was seen in roughly 5% of naive CD4 clonotypes.

It was CD45RO-negative cells, positively selected for CCR7, that made up naive CD8 cells, with terminally differentiated effector memory CD45RA+ cells excluded. Participating donors were healthy, HIV-negative adults free of recent acute infections or vaccinations. Those who donated, Caucasian adults without exception, all lived in Nashville, Tennessee. The V end lost 0 bases, the J end lost 0 bases, and 9 bases lay between the germline ends. CDR1 and CDR2 (germline): MGHRA, YSYEKL. This CDR3 contains 15 residues. Comments on this clone: Its cognate antigen is unknown.

The method was immunoSEQ multiplex PCR; TCRdb's version includes in-frame clones alone and lacks a portion of them. The repertoire holds some 2 million clones, with roughly 95% as singletons. The chain has TRBV4-1 and TRBJ2-7, with unresolved D. The source is a young man in good health. The sample was naive CD8+ T cells sorted from blood. Here the CDR3 DNA reads TGCGCCAGCAGCCAAGATAACCGCCACTCCTACGAGCAGTACTTC. This encodes CASSQDNRHSYEQYF.